One sample yielded the 21 T cell receptor beta chains listed below, sequenced in a study of T cells in tuberculosis. Only in-frame clones appear in the TCRdb table, and some are missing; sequencing was by immunoSEQ multiplex PCR. The sample consists of about 9,200 clones, around 94% of them appearing once. The sequenced sample consisted of PBMCs. The receptors here all came from an adult with tuberculosis.

This clone appeared a single time. The chain has TRBV30 and TRBJ1-3; D is uncertain. Trimming shortened V by 1 base and J by 7 bases, and 11 bases separated the two germline ends. The CDR3 extends over 13 amino acids. The germline CDR1 and CDR2 sequences are GTSNPN and SVGIG (reference sequence). CDR3 in DNA: TGTGCCTGGAGTGGGGGTGGGGAGAACACCATATATTTT. Its translation: CAWSGGGENTIYF.

The chain carries TRBV15 and TRBJ1-5; D is perhaps TRBD1 (5 bases). Germline CDR1 and CDR2: LNHNV and YYDKDF (reference sequence). V shed 0 bases and J shed 2 bases, with 8 bases lying between them. This CDR3 has 15 residues. CDR3 nucleotide sequence: TGTGCCACCAGCAGAGAGGGGGGACGCAATCAGCCCCAGCATTTT. Amino acids: CATSREGGRNQPQHF.

The chain uses TRBV27 and TRBJ1-3, with D perhaps matching TRBD1 (5 bases). CDR3 length equals 15 residues. V lost 5 bases and J lost 4, with 15 bases in between. Germline V gene sequence: CDR1 MNHEY, CDR2 SMNVEV (reference sequence). The CDR3 loop reads CASSLTRAAGNTIYF. Written as DNA, the CDR3 is TGTGCCAGCAGTCTCACCAGGGCAGCCGGAAACACCATATATTTT.

The chain links TRBV7-2 to TRBJ2-7, with 7 bases identical to TRBD2. CDR1 is SGHTA and CDR2 is FQGNSA in the germline V gene. J gave up 3 bases and V 1 base, and 3 bases lay outside the gene matches. The CDR3 sequence is 14 residues long. CDR3 region: CASSLGGGFYEQYF. DNA of the CDR3: TGTGCCAGCAGCTTAGGGGGAGGGTTCTACGAGCAGTACTTC.

V is TRBV28 and J is TRBJ2-3; D perhaps matches TRBD2 (6 bases). This CDR3 spans 16 amino acids. V was trimmed by 1 base and J by 1 base, leaving 12 bases between them. Per the germline V gene, CDR1 is MDHEN and CDR2 is SYDVKM. CDR3 bases: TGTGCCAGCAGTTTATTGCCGGGGACTGGCACAGATACGCAGTATTTT. Protein: CASSLLPGTGTDTQYF.

The chain's CDR3 is CASSLGGYRNSPLHF. Written as DNA, the CDR3 is TGTGCCAGCAGCTTAGGAGGGTATCGTAATTCACCCCTCCACTTT. The V and J genes are TRBV7-2 and TRBJ1-6; unclear D gene. Per germline, CDR1 SGHTA and CDR2 FQGNSA. This CDR3 is built from 15 residues. V lost 1 base and J 6 bases, leaving 10 bases between the germline ends.

The rearrangement uses TRBV5-1 and TRBJ2-3; 13 nucleotides match TRBD2. The CDR3 spans 16 residues. The germline V gene encodes CDR1 SGHRS and CDR2 YFSETQ. Losses at the gene ends were 9 bases for V and 0 bases for J; bases not matched to a gene: 7. The CDR3 DNA sequence: TGCGCCACTCGGACTAGCGGGGGATTAAGCACAGATACGCAGTATTTT. Residues: CATRTSGGLSTDTQYF. The whole variable domain, remainder taken from reference TRBV5-1 and TRBJ2-3, is KAGVTQTPRYLIKTRGQQVTLSCSPISGHRSVSWYQQTPGQGLQFLFEYFSETQRNKGNFPGRFSGRQFSNSRSEMNVSTLELGDSALYLCATRTSGGLSTDTQYFGPGTRLTVL.

J is TRBJ2-7 and V is TRBV4-1, with D perhaps matching TRBD1 (6 bases). The germline V and J ends were trimmed by 3 bases and 3 bases, with 18 bases remaining between them. CDR1 MGHRA and CDR2 YSYEKL come from the germline V gene. The CDR3 extends over 16 amino acids. In nucleotides, the CDR3 is TGCGCCAGCAGCCACGAAGTCGGGACAAACTTCTACGAGCAGTACTTC. It codes for CASSHEVGTNFYEQYF.

CDR3 in amino acids: CASSLSHRGEQYF. The DNA of the CDR3 is TGTGCCAGCAGTCTATCACACAGGGGCGAGCAGTACTTC. The chain joins TRBV6-5 to TRBJ2-7, with 7 bases that match TRBD1. The V gene end was trimmed by 5 bases and the J gene end by 6 bases; junction bases not matched to a gene: 7. CDR3 length: 13 amino acids. Germline V lookup: CDR1 MNHEY, CDR2 SVGAGI.

The chain joins TRBV11-2 to TRBJ2-5, with D possibly matching TRBD1 (5 bases). Germline V CDR1 and CDR2: SGHAT, FQNNGV. This CDR3 is built from 13 residues. V gave up 4 bases and J gave up 0 bases, with 6 bases separating them. CDR3 loop: CASSSDNQETQYF. As DNA, the CDR3 is TGTGCCAGCAGCTCGGACAACCAAGAGACCCAGTACTTC.

The V gene is TRBV6-6, the J gene TRBJ1-2; maybe TRBD1 (5 bases). From germline, CDR1 is MNHNY and CDR2 SVGAGI (reference sequence). V was shortened by 6 bases and J by 8 bases, with 16 bases between the two germline ends. The CDR3 totals 13 residues. CDR3 DNA: TGTGCCAGCAGCCTCGGGCAGGGCTGGGGCTACACCTTC. It encodes CASSLGQGWGYTF.

This rearrangement joins TRBV6-1 to TRBJ2-2, with TRBD1 as a possible D gene (6 bases). V lost 7 bases to trimming and J lost 7 bases, with 19 bases between them. From germline, CDR1 is MNHNS and CDR2 SASEGT. CDR3 length equals 15 residues. CDR3 nucleotide sequence: TGTGCCAGCACCTTCCTTACAGGGACCCACGGGGAGCTGTTTTTT. Encoded protein: CASTFLTGTHGELFF.

The chain has TRBV14 and TRBJ2-7; TRBD2 agrees at 12 bases. The CDR3 runs to 16 residues. V was clipped by 1 base and J by 7 bases; unmatched bases: 8. CDR1 SGHDN and CDR2 FVKESK come from the germline V gene. Here the CDR3 reads CASSQAAWTSGMEQYF. The CDR3 nucleotides read TGTGCCAGCAGCCAAGCTGCATGGACTAGCGGGATGGAGCAGTACTTC.

The chain joins TRBV5-8 to TRBJ2-2; 9 bases map to TRBD2. This CDR3 region has 17 residues. The V gene end was trimmed by 3 bases and the J gene end by 0 bases; junction bases not matched to a gene: 6. Looked up from germline, CDR1 is SGHTS and CDR2 is YDEGEE. The DNA for the CDR3 is TGTGCCAGCAGCTCACTAGCGGGCCTGACGAACACCGGGGAGCTGTTTTTT. It is translated as CASSSLAGLTNTGELFF.

This clone was seen just once. This rearrangement joins TRBV9 to TRBJ2-7; TRBD2 matches at 7 bases. With V trimmed by 4 bases and J by 0 bases, 7 bases remained unmatched. This CDR3 is built from 15 residues. Germline V gene data show CDR1 as SGDLS and CDR2 as YYNGEE. CDR3 residues: CASSLPASGSYEQYF. CDR3 in DNA: TGTGCCAGCAGCCTCCCGGCTAGCGGCTCCTACGAGCAGTACTTC.

The chain employs TRBV6-1 and TRBJ1-3, with 7 bases identical to TRBD1. The CDR3 is 15 residues long. The V and J ends lost 4 bases and 1 base, in that order; junction bases with no gene match: 4. The germline V gene has CDR1 MNHNS and CDR2 SASEGT. CDR3 residues: CASSVLQGSGNTIYF. CDR3 nucleotide sequence: TGTGCCAGCAGTGTACTACAGGGGTCTGGAAACACCATATATTTT.

The V and J genes are TRBV6-5 and TRBJ1-2; TRBD1 agrees at 10 bases. From germline, CDR1 is MNHEY and CDR2 SVGAGI. With 2 bases clipped from V and 4 bases from J, the junction kept 7 bases outside the gene matches. This CDR3 is 16 amino acids long. The DNA for the CDR3 is TGTGCCAGCAGTTACACGCGGACAGGGGGGGGCTATGGCTACACCTTC. Translating gives CASSYTRTGGGYGYTF.

The chain recombines TRBV30 with TRBJ1-2, with 12 bases aligning to TRBD1. Germline loops: CDR1 GTSNPN, CDR2 SVGIG (reference sequence). This CDR3 has 15 residues. Losses at the gene ends were 3 bases for V and 8 bases for J; bases not matched to a gene: 10. The CDR3 region is CAWRVRDRGREGYTF. Here the CDR3 DNA reads TGTGCCTGGAGAGTGCGGGACAGGGGGCGCGAGGGCTACACCTTC. The whole variable domain, remainder taken from reference TRBV30 and TRBJ1-2, is SQTIHQWPATLVQPVGSPLSLECTVEGTSNPNLYWYRQAAGRGLQLLFYSVGIGQISSEVPQNLSASRPQDRQFILSSKKLLLSDSGFYLCAWRVRDRGREGYTFGSGTRLTVV.

In DNA form, the CDR3 reads TGTGCCATCAAGACTACAGGGAAAGAAGGCTACACCTTC. It yields the protein CAIKTTGKEGYTF. The gene calls are TRBV10-3 and TRBJ1-2; D perhaps matches TRBD1 (6 bases). Trimming shortened V by 7 bases and J by 8 bases, and 17 bases separated the two germline ends. This CDR3 spans 13 amino acids. CDR1 and CDR2 (germline): ENHRY, SYGVKD.

The V and J genes are TRBV27 and TRBJ1-2; tentatively, D is TRBD1 (5 bases). The V gene lost 5 bases and the J gene lost 4 bases, with 17 bases spanning the gap. In germline, CDR1 is MNHEY, CDR2 SMNVEV (reference sequence). This CDR3 comprises 15 residues. CDR3 coding DNA: TGTGCCAGCAGTCCTGGGGGGGGGAGAGCCTATGGCTACACCTTC. It codes for CASSPGGGRAYGYTF.

The V call is TRBV9, the J call TRBJ2-5; D possibly corresponds to TRBD2 (7 bases). Trimming left V 1 base short and J 2 bases short, with 12 bases between. This CDR3 has 15 amino acids. CDR1 and CDR2 from the germline V gene are SGDLS and YYNGEE. This CDR3 reads CASSVRGGGQETQYF. Written as DNA, the CDR3 is TGTGCCAGCAGCGTAAGGGGAGGGGGACAAGAGACCCAGTACTTC.